These 20 T cell receptor beta chains were sequenced from one sample in a study of blood T cells in healthy people across ages. Through a sample-barcoded 5' primer and a J-beta primer mix, a second PCR was run for roughly 7 to 12 cycles. From the 5' RACE reads, TCRdb called clonotypes with MiXCR, one entry per CDR3 protein. The sample lists 850,000 to 1,000,000 distinct CDR3 sequences; about 51% were seen once. Input material: blood. These receptors were obtained from a woman aged 60-75 years in good health.

The chain joins TRBV12-3 or TRBV12-4 to TRBJ2-1; the match to TRBD2 covers 9 bases. The CDR3 is 15 residues long. Trimming removed 5 bases from V and 3 bases from J; junction bases left unmatched: 5. In nucleotides, the CDR3 is TGTGCCAGCAGTCCCCGGACTAGCGTCTACAATGAGCAGTTCTTC. The encoded protein is CASSPRTSVYNEQFF.

The chain uses TRBV12-3 or TRBV12-4 and TRBJ2-7, with D perhaps matching TRBD1 or TRBD2 (5 bases each). The CDR3 covers 14 residues. V lost 6 bases to trimming and J lost 7 bases, with 19 bases between them. The chain's CDR3 is CASSLADIPGEQYF. The DNA of the CDR3 is TGTGCCAGCAGCTTGGCGGACATCCCGGGGGAGCAGTACTTC.

CDR3 DNA sequence: TGTGCCAGCAGCTTAAAAGGGACGCAACCCCACGAGCAGTACTTC. Protein product: CASSLKGTQPHEQYF. This sequence joins TRBV11-3 and TRBJ2-7; D may correspond to TRBD1 or TRBD2 (5 bases each). The CDR3 spans 15 residues. Germline assignment: CDR1 SGHNT and CDR2 YENEEA. The germline V and J ends were trimmed by 2 bases and 5 bases, with 16 bases remaining between them.

The chain links TRBV5-6 to TRBJ2-5; TRBD2 might be the D (6 bases). The V end was cut by 0 bases, the J end by 0 bases, with 9 bases between. Germline CDR1 and CDR2: SGHDT and YYEEEE. The CDR3 sequence is 15 residues long. The CDR3 nucleotides read TGTGCCAGCAGCTTGGTCGGGGGATACCAAGAGACCCAGTACTTC. It is translated as CASSLVGGYQETQYF.

The chain employs TRBV24-1 and TRBJ2-1, with TRBD2 matching 7 bases. The CDR3 consists of 18 residues. Looked up from germline, CDR1 is KGHDR and CDR2 is SFDVKD. V lost 5 bases, J lost 0 bases, and 12 bases stayed unmatched. This chain's CDR3 is CATSGFSNGRSSYNEQFF. CDR3 DNA: TGTGCCACCAGTGGGTTTAGTAACGGGAGGAGCTCCTACAATGAGCAGTTCTTC.

CDR3: CASSPAAGYRYEQYF. The DNA for the CDR3 is TGTGCCAGCAGTCCTGCTGCGGGATATCGCTACGAGCAGTACTTC. The chain is built from TRBV28 and TRBJ2-7; the D gene is possibly TRBD2 (6 bases). Germline CDR1 and CDR2: MDHEN and SYDVKM. V lost 5 bases, J lost 3 bases, and 17 bases lay in between. This CDR3 region has 15 residues.

This clonotype was seen only a few times. V and J are TRBV9 and TRBJ2-7, with D unresolved. The CDR3 sequence is 16 residues long. V lost 4 bases and J lost 3, with 20 bases in between. Germline lookup yields CDR1 SGDLS and CDR2 YYNGEE. This CDR3 reads CASSRSSSGVGYEQYF. The CDR3 DNA follows: TGTGCCAGCAGCCGCTCATCTTCGGGCGTGGGCTACGAGCAGTACTTC. The entire variable domain, with the rest obtained from reference TRBV9 and TRBJ2-7, is as follows: DSGVTQTPKHLITATGQRVTLRCSPRSGDLSVYWYQQSLDQGLQFLIQYYNGEERAKGNILERFSAQQFPDLHSELNLSSLELGDSALYFCASSRSSSGVGYEQYFGPGTRLTVT.

The chain carries TRBV20-1 and TRBJ2-7, with a possible D match to TRBD2 (6 bases). The CDR3 sequence is 14 residues long. Trimming left V 3 bases short and J 3 bases short, with 15 bases between. The germline V gene has CDR1 DFQATT and CDR2 SNEGSKA (reference sequence). The CDR3: CSASRTNGVYEQYF. As DNA, the CDR3 is TGCAGTGCTAGCCGGACTAACGGAGTCTACGAGCAGTACTTC.

This rearrangement joins TRBV27 to TRBJ2-4, with 13 bases lining up with TRBD2. The J call is doubtful: the DNA matches TRBJ2-7 better. The CDR3 runs 17 residues. CDR1 and CDR2 (germline): MNHEY, SMNVEV (reference sequence). CDR3: CASSLRSLAGGPYEQYF. The CDR3 DNA is TGTGCCAGCAGTTTACGGTCACTAGCGGGAGGGCCCTACGAGCAGTACTTC.

This clonotype was recorded a few times. The V and J genes are TRBV27 and TRBJ2-1, with no clear D. Germline V CDR1 and CDR2: MNHEY, SMNVEV (reference sequence). This CDR3 spans 17 amino acids. Trimming removed 3 bases at V and 4 bases at J, with 19 bases between. CDR3 loop: CASSLSPPGPQYNEQFF. The CDR3 nucleotides read TGTGCCAGCAGTTTGTCCCCCCCTGGGCCCCAATACAATGAGCAGTTCTTC.

The genes are TRBV7-2 and TRBJ2-7; no clear D gene. The CDR3 is made up of 15 amino acids. Between the trimmed V and J ends, which lost 1 base and 6 bases, there was a span of 16 bases. Germline CDR1 reads SGHTA; CDR2 reads FQGNSA. CDR3 sequence: CASSLVLGSLGEQYF. CDR3 DNA sequence: TGTGCCAGCAGCTTAGTTCTCGGCTCGTTGGGCGAGCAGTACTTC.

This clonotype was found a few times. V and J are TRBV27 and TRBJ2-4; TRBD1 agrees at 10 bases. The CDR3 contains 15 residues. In germline, CDR1 is MNHEY, CDR2 SMNVEV (reference sequence). Trimming took 7 bases from V and 6 from J; bases not matched to a gene: 9. CDR3 coding DNA: TGTGCCAGCACCGGACAGGGGGTGGAGGGAAACATTCAGTACTTC. Protein: CASTGQGVEGNIQYF.

The rearrangement links TRBV4-1 to TRBJ2-4; D perhaps matches TRBD1 (5 bases). The CDR3 spans 16 residues. Germline loops: CDR1 MGHRA, CDR2 YSYEKL. Between the trimmed V and J ends, which lost 1 base and 6 bases, there was a span of 16 bases. This CDR3 reads CASSQGILLRGNIQYF. CDR3 coding DNA: TGCGCCAGCAGCCAAGGTATACTACTTAGGGGAAACATTCAGTACTTC.

The rearrangement links TRBV4-1 to TRBJ2-7; possible D gene TRBD1, 6 bases. CDR3 length: 15 residues. Trimming removed 3 bases at V and 1 base at J, with 13 bases between. Per the germline V gene, CDR1 is MGHRA and CDR2 is YSYEKL. DNA of the CDR3: TGCGCCAGCAGCCAGTTCCGGGACACTTCCTACGAGCAGTACTTC. The encoded protein is CASSQFRDTSYEQYF.

This clonotype was counted many times. This chain uses TRBV27 with TRBJ2-7; 7 bases line up with TRBD1. The CDR3 extends over 16 amino acids. The V segment lost 5 bases and the J segment 1 base; nucleotides outside the gene matches: 11. Germline V gene lookup returns CDR1 MNHEY and CDR2 SMNVEV (reference sequence). The DNA of the CDR3 is TGTGCCAGCAGTCCCAATCGGGGCAGGGGGTCCTACGAGCAGTACTTC. Residues: CASSPNRGRGSYEQYF.

This clonotype was seen a handful of times. This chain links TRBV20-1 with TRBJ2-1, with D possibly called TRBD1 or TRBD2 (5 bases each). The CDR3 length is 14 residues. Trimming pared 6 bases from V and 6 bases from J, leaving 18 bases between. Germline V gene lookup returns CDR1 DFQATT and CDR2 SNEGSKA (reference sequence). The CDR3 DNA reads as TGCAGTGCCGGTGGCGGGCAGGGAAGCAATGAGCAGTTCTTC. Protein: CSAGGGQGSNEQFF.

The chain recombines TRBV6-2 or TRBV6-3 with TRBJ2-5, with D possibly matching TRBD2 (5 bases). The closer fit of TRBJ2-7 to the DNA end suggests the J call may be wrong. The CDR3 is 12 amino acids. The germline CDR1 and CDR2 sequences are MNHEY and SVGEGT. CDR3 amino acids: CASRRPGFEQYF. The CDR3, as DNA: TGTGCCAGCAGGCGGCCGGGGTTCGAGCAGTACTTC.

The chain is built from TRBV7-2 and TRBJ2-3; TRBD2 matches 7 bases. CDR1 and CDR2 (germline): SGHTA, FQGNSA. This CDR3 spans 15 amino acids. Unmatched junction bases numbered 6, after V lost 0 bases and J lost 6 bases. The CDR3 loop is CASSLAGGQRDTQYF. CDR3 DNA sequence: TGTGCCAGCAGCTTAGCGGGAGGGCAACGGGATACGCAGTATTTT.

This clonotype came up a few times. This chain links TRBV10-3 with TRBJ2-5, with D possibly TRBD2 on 5 matching bases. The CDR3 sequence is 13 residues long. Germline V gives CDR1 ENHRY, CDR2 SYGVKD. With 4 bases removed from V and 5 bases from J, the gap between germline ends came to 11 bases. CDR3 in amino acids: CAISGGLTETQYF. In DNA, the CDR3 is TGTGCCATCAGTGGAGGACTCACGGAGACCCAGTACTTC.

The J gene is TRBJ2-5, the V gene TRBV6-5, with D maybe TRBD2 (7 bases). CDR1 MNHEY and CDR2 SVGAGI come from the germline V gene. V shed 7 bases and J shed 13 bases, with 22 bases lying between them. The CDR3 extends over 13 amino acids. The CDR3 here is CASKTDRGGERYF. In DNA, the CDR3 is TGTGCCAGCAAAACTGATAGGGGGGGTGAGCGGTACTTC.